Sequencing of this T cell receptor beta chain was carried out in a study of vaccination and CD4 T cells after COVID-19. Oncomine TCR Beta short-read sequencing was applied to DNA from cultured CD4+ T cells. Genomic DNA from cultured CD4+ T cells was extracted. TCRdb processed the PCR reads anew with MiXCR; each CDR3 protein has one entry. The sample has approximately 9,100 distinct CDR3 sequences, 30% to 45% seen once. Indicated treatment: roughly nine-day PBMC culture with coronavirus spike peptide pools or control peptides (ViraFEST assay). It was before the COVID-19 pandemic (2011-2018) that the unexposed donor's CD4+ T cells were collected. A note on this clonotype: What it binds is unknown.

The germline gives CDR1 MNHEY, CDR2 SMNVEV (reference sequence). The ends lost 3 bases at V and 4 bases at J; junction bases unmatched: 6. The CDR3 is 16 residues long. The TCR originated in a human donor in good health. The chain couples TRBV27 to TRBJ2-1, with 10 bases lining up with TRBD2. The sequenced material came from CD4+ T cells from blood, cultured in vitro. CDR3 DNA: TGTGCCAGCAGTTTGTGGCTAGCGGGGGAATACAATGAGCAGTTCTTC. Its protein is CASSLWLAGEYNEQFF.